This T cell receptor (beta chain) was captured by sequencing in a study of shared clonotypes between healthy human individuals. Comments on this clone: No antigen is known for it.

Repertoires were generated with immunoSEQ multiplex PCR, while TCRdb's copy carries only in-frame clones and drops some. The table records about 110,000 clones, about 70% of them present only once. Whole-study results and caveats: Generally, estimated richness proved larger in naive subsets than it did in memory subsets. Investigators collected only blood, and repertoires in tissues likely differ.

CCR7-negative CD45RA+ TemRA cells were combined with CD45RO+ cells to form CD8 memory. Germline CDR1 is MNHEY and CDR2 is SMNVEV (reference sequence). This CDR3 has 15 amino acids. V was clipped by 3 bases and J by 2 bases, with 14 bases between them. Material: memory CD8+ T cells sorted from blood. The subset denotes: CD45RO+ cells pooled with CCR7-negative TemRA cells. The receptor was isolated from a woman in her twenties or thirties in good health. The V and J genes are TRBV27 and TRBJ2-7; D is possibly TRBD1 or TRBD2 (6 bases each). The CDR3 DNA is TGTGCCAGCAGTTTCGGAGGGGGGCGCCCCTACGAGCAGTACTTC. As protein: CASSFGGGRPYEQYF.